What follows are 2 T cell receptor beta chains derived from one specimen sequenced in a study of blood T cell repertoires in COVID-19. Clones were sequenced by immunoSEQ multiplex PCR, and TCRdb holds only the in-frame ones, with some missing. The data hold 100,000 to 150,000 clones, with 88% observed a single time. The sample taken for sequencing was peripheral blood. These receptors all come from a human donor in a cohort sampled during active COVID-19.

The rearrangement joins TRBV13 to TRBJ2-2; D is perhaps TRBD1 (6 bases). Trimming took 5 bases from V and 4 from J, leaving 17 bases between them. This CDR3 comprises 16 residues. Germline V CDR1 and CDR2: PRHDT, FYEKMQ (reference sequence). The DNA of the CDR3 is TGTGCCAGCAGCCGGCACAGGGAAGTGGGCACCGGGGAGCTGTTTTTT. Translating gives CASSRHREVGTGELFF.

The chain is built from TRBV6-1 and TRBJ2-7, with TRBD1 as a possible D gene (6 bases). Germline V lookup: CDR1 MNHNS, CDR2 SASEGT. The CDR3 has 16 amino acids. The V end lost 3 bases, the J end lost 5 bases, and 20 bases lay between the germline ends. Here the CDR3 reads CASSDYSRGRADEQYF. In DNA form, the CDR3 reads TGTGCCAGCAGTGACTATTCCAGGGGAAGGGCCGACGAGCAGTACTTC.